These T cell receptor beta chains were read from a single sample in a study of T cell changes during pregnancy in multiple sclerosis. The table came from immunoSEQ multiplex PCR; TCRdb's copy has only in-frame clones and leaves some out. The sample comprises just over 30,000 clones, roughly 87% of which are singletons, and about 9.6% rests with the top ten. Here the sequenced sample was CD8+ T cells from peripheral blood mononuclear cells, taken in the first trimester of pregnancy. The receptors were gathered from a female donor with multiple sclerosis, enrolled in a pregnancy study. The CDR3 runs from the conserved cysteine through the conserved F or W. D genes are given only for firm matches. Size tells how often a clone was seen (once, few, many) or the class of an expanded clone, and some rows leave it out.

.,TRBV19,.,TRBJ2-7,CASSSAWDTLFYEQYF,TGTGCCAGTAGTAGTGCCTGGGACACTTTATTCTACGAGCAGTACTTC
.,TRBV19,.,TRBJ1-3,CASSNDGGSGNTIYF,TGTGCCAGTAGTAACGACGGGGGGTCCGGAAACACCATATATTTT
.,TRBV5-6,.,TRBJ2-1,CASSLDTSSYNEQFF,TGTGCCAGCAGCTTGGACACCAGCTCCTACAATGAGCAGTTCTTC
TRBD2,TRBV30,.,TRBJ2-3,CAWSASGTDTQYF,TGTGCCTGGAGTGCTAGCGGGACAGATACGCAGTATTTT
TRBD2,TRBV15,.,TRBJ2-2,CATSRDLSSGYTGELFF,TGTGCCACCAGCAGAGATCTTTCTAGCGGATACACCGGGGAGCTGTTTTTT
TRBD2,TRBV6-1,.,TRBJ2-7,CASSGGLAGSYEQYF,TGTGCCAGCAGTGGGGGACTAGCAGGATCTTACGAGCAGTACTTC
.,TRBV27,few,TRBJ1-5,CASSQAAGIEPQHF,TGTGCCAGCTCCCAGGCGGCAGGGATTGAGCCCCAGCATTTT
.,TRBV4-3,.,TRBJ1-1,CASSQRWAVGEAFF,TGCGCCAGCAGCCAAAGGTGGGCAGTGGGTGAAGCTTTCTTT
TRBD1,TRBV27,.,TRBJ2-3,CASSDRVITDTQYF,TGTGCCAGCAGTGACAGGGTTATTACAGATACGCAGTATTTT
.,TRBV7-8,.,TRBJ1-1,CASSFRSSRDTEAFF,TGTGCCAGCAGCTTCAGGAGTTCGAGGGACACTGAAGCTTTCTTT
TRBD2,TRBV10-3,.,TRBJ2-3,CAISARTSGGTGDTQYF,TGTGCCATCAGTGCACGGACTAGCGGGGGGACTGGAGATACGCAGTATTTT
TRBD1,TRBV5-1,.,TRBJ2-7,CASSHIWRRTGYPYEQYF,TGCGCCAGCAGCCACATTTGGCGGAGGACAGGGTATCCCTACGAGCAGTACTTC
.,TRBV6-1,.,TRBJ1-4,CASSEVRGNNEKLFF,TGTGCCAGCAGTGAAGTTAGAGGGAATAATGAAAAACTGTTTTTT
.,TRBV4-3,once,TRBJ2-1,CASSQDSESYNEQFF,TGCGCCAGCAGCCAAGATTCCGAGTCCTACAATGAGCAGTTCTTC
.,TRBV15,once,TRBJ2-1,CATSTNRANQQFF,TGTGCCACCAGCACGAACAGGGCTAATCAGCAGTTCTTC
.,TRBV7-2,.,TRBJ1-2,CASSPDLMQGTYVGGYTF,TGTGCCAGCAGCCCCGACTTAATGCAGGGAACCTATGTCGGTGGCTACACCTTC
TRBD2,TRBV2,.,TRBJ2-3,CASMMGLAASTDTQYF,TGTGCCAGCATGATGGGGCTAGCGGCTAGCACAGATACGCAGTATTTT
TRBD1,TRBV27,few,TRBJ2-7,CASSSLNSDRGSDEQYF,TGTGCCAGCAGTTCCCTCAACTCGGACAGGGGGTCTGACGAGCAGTACTTC
.,TRBV6-1,.,TRBJ2-2,CASSELRGFSGELFF,TGTGCCAGCAGTGAATTAAGGGGGTTTTCCGGGGAGCTGTTTTTT
.,TRBV2,.,TRBJ2-1,CASTPGLSGSEQFF,TGTGCCAGTACTCCGGGACTTTCAGGGAGTGAGCAGTTCTTC
TRBD1,TRBV4-1,.,TRBJ1-1,CASSQGQGTTEAFF,TGCGCCAGCAGCCAAGGACAGGGGACCACTGAAGCTTTCTTT
.,TRBV7-3,.,TRBJ2-2,CASSSPNTGELFF,TGTGCCAGCAGCTCCCCTAACACCGGGGAGCTGTTTTTT
TRBD2,TRBV7-6,.,TRBJ2-1,CASSLSGSFYNEQFF,TGTGCCAGCAGCTTGAGCGGGAGTTTTTACAATGAGCAGTTCTTC
.,TRBV9,.,TRBJ2-6,CASRGASGANVLTF,TGTGCCAGCAGGGGAGCCTCTGGGGCCAACGTCCTGACTTTC
.,TRBV4-1,.,TRBJ2-7,CASSPSPQGSYEQYF,TGCGCCAGCAGCCCTTCCCCCCAGGGGAGCTACGAGCAGTACTTC
TRBD2,TRBV7-3,.,TRBJ2-1,CASSLIPAGEFNEQFF,TGTGCCAGCAGCTTAATTCCAGCGGGGGAATTCAATGAGCAGTTCTTC
TRBD2,TRBV6-5,.,TRBJ2-7,CASSYRTSVGLEQYF,TGTGCCAGCAGTTACCGGACTAGCGTAGGGCTCGAGCAGTACTTC
.,TRBV19,.,TRBJ2-7,CASSIGSLSYEQYF,TGTGCCAGTAGTATCGGGAGCCTCTCCTACGAGCAGTACTTC
.,TRBV13,.,TRBJ1-6,CASSSALGGRSPLHF,TGTGCCAGCAGCTCGGCGCTAGGGGGAAGGTCACCCCTCCACTTT
TRBD1,TRBV7-9,.,TRBJ2-1,CASSSGTDSYNEQFF,TGTGCCAGCAGCTCCGGGACAGATTCCTACAATGAGCAGTTCTTC
TRBD2,TRBV7-3,few,TRBJ2-1,CASSLIAGGGNEQFF,TGTGCCAGCAGCTTAATAGCGGGAGGTGGCAATGAGCAGTTCTTC
TRBD1,TRBV28,.,TRBJ1-5,CASSLWPGTVNQPQHF,TGTGCCAGCAGTTTATGGCCCGGGACAGTCAATCAGCCCCAGCATTTT
.,TRBV6-6,.,TRBJ2-7,CASSYGASYEQYF,TGTGCCAGCAGTTATGGAGCCTCCTACGAGCAGTACTTC
TRBD1,TRBV7-9,.,TRBJ1-2,CASSSYRDRGPGYTF,TGTGCCAGCAGCTCGTACCGGGACAGGGGGCCTGGCTACACCTTC
TRBD1,TRBV19,once,TRBJ2-1,CASSILDITSPGTGVSSYNEQFF,TGTGCCAGTAGTATATTGGACATTACCAGTCCCGGGACAGGTGTCTCCTCCTACAATGAGCAGTTCTTC
TRBD2,TRBV11-2,once,TRBJ2-3,CASSLVGGGDTQYF,TGTGCCAGCAGCTTAGTGGGCGGGGGGGATACGCAGTATTTT
TRBD2,TRBV9,.,TRBJ2-7,CASSLAGEMIDEQYF,TGTGCCAGCAGCTTAGCGGGAGAGATGATCGACGAGCAGTACTTC
.,TRBV15,.,TRBJ1-4,CATSGWPGGGEKLFF,TGTGCCACCAGCGGTTGGCCGGGGGGCGGGGAAAAACTGTTTTTT
TRBD2,TRBV29-1,.,TRBJ2-3,CSVDPSLAGAGTDTQYF,TGCAGCGTTGACCCCTCCCTAGCGGGGGCAGGTACAGATACGCAGTATTTT
.,TRBV28,.,TRBJ2-7,CASSFSASGEQYF,TGTGCCAGCAGTTTCTCGGCGTCGGGGGAGCAGTACTTC
.,TRBV27,.,TRBJ2-3,CASSLGGRTDTQYF,TGTGCCAGCAGTTTGGGGGGTAGGACAGATACGCAGTATTTT
.,TRBV7-9,.,TRBJ1-2,CASSLGSIYGYTF,TGTGCCAGCAGCTTAGGGAGTATTTATGGCTACACCTTC
.,TRBV11-1,.,TRBJ2-3,CASSLALSGAVGTDTQYF,TGTGCCAGCAGCTTAGCGCTTTCAGGGGCTGTTGGCACAGATACGCAGTATTTT
.,TRBV4-1,.,TRBJ1-2,CASSQVRAWGYTF,TGCGCCAGCAGCCAAGTCAGGGCTTGGGGCTACACCTTC
TRBD2,TRBV27,.,TRBJ2-3,CASRPIAGGFTDTQYF,TGTGCCAGCAGACCCATAGCGGGGGGCTTCACAGATACGCAGTATTTT
.,TRBV9,.,TRBJ1-1,CASSVAEGLNTEAFF,TGTGCCAGCAGCGTAGCAGAGGGCCTAAACACTGAAGCTTTCTTT